This T cell receptor beta chain was documented in a study of identical twins. This clonotype has a handful of counts. Its antigen is not identified. TCRdb independently ran MiXCR on the 5' RACE reads; one entry per CDR3 protein. The sample contains roughly 280,000 distinct CDR3 sequences, 8.5% to 9.5% of which appear only once. CDR1 and CDR2 from the germline V gene are LGHNA and YNFKEQ. V lost 2 bases to trimming and J lost 4 bases; unmatched junction nucleotides: 10. This CDR3 contains 16 residues. General observations from the study: Part of the zero-insertion signal could reflect confounding by invariant MAIT and iNKT cells.

This sample also belongs to another study, concerning yellow fever vaccine responses in identical twins.

The source is a woman aged 18-29 years in good health. The rearrangement joins TRBV4-2 to TRBJ2-7; 8 nucleotides line up with TRBD2. Specimen: CD8+ T cells sorted from blood. The CDR3 DNA reads as TGTGCCAGCAGCCAACTTGAGCGGGGGCAATCATACGAGCAGTACTTC. This gives the protein CASSQLERGQSYEQYF.